This TCR beta chain comes out of a study of cytomegalovirus exposure and HLA in healthy donors. Study-level background: Among the 300 to 400 donors who were genotyped, roughly 85% fell in the genetic ancestry cluster that is associated with self-reported Caucasian donors.

Use of 60 Vbeta and 13 Jbeta primers characterized the PCR. The method was immunoSEQ multiplex PCR; TCRdb's version includes in-frame clones alone and lacks a portion of them. The sample includes over 150,000 clones, around four fifths of them seen just once. Study-level findings and limits: An analysis that came later showed most CMV-associated TCR beta chains appearing HLA-restricted. Associated with cytomegalovirus, according to the listing, were 164 TCR beta chains. Later, an analysis found that common viral pathogens appeared to be linked with several of the most significant clusters.

For this clone: Its antigen is still unknown.

The V end was cut by 4 bases, the J end by 2 bases, with 10 bases between. CDR3 size: 14 residues. The germline V gene encodes CDR1 KGHSH and CDR2 LQKENI. The TCR was taken from a woman between 50 and 59 years old in good health and CMV-seronegative. The genes are TRBV18 and TRBJ2-3; D is unclear. Sequencing was carried out using PBMCs. The CDR3 region is CASSLSQNTDTQYF. DNA for the CDR3: TGTGCCAGCTCACTATCACAGAACACAGATACGCAGTATTTT.